This T cell receptor (beta chain) was sequenced for a study of graft-versus-host responses after intestinal transplantation. Study-level background: After anti-thymocyte globulin induction, recipients took tacrolimus and steroids for around three years.

The CDR3 is 15 residues long. Germline assignment: CDR1 SGHDT and CDR2 YYEEEE. V lost 0 bases, J lost 3 bases, and 2 bases stayed unmatched. Study-wide findings and caveats: The marrow of recipients harbored GvH clones, and ileum or blood showed some of them first. High graft-versus-host to host-versus-graft clonal ratios were seen in allografts of patients with graft-donor T cell macrochimerism. Early post-transplant HvG declines were associated with peak circulating GvH clone levels.

In regard to this clone: What it binds is unknown.

The repertoire was sequenced with immunoSEQ multiplex PCR; TCRdb's copy has only in-frame clones and lacks some. Among about 93,000 clones, over 85% were seen once, and the ten largest hold about 0.5%. The rearrangement uses TRBV5-6 and TRBJ2-3; 9 bases line up with TRBD2. The source was unstimulated CD8+ T cells sorted from spleen or lymph node cells, collected before intestinal transplant. This clonotype originated in a human donor who received an intestinal transplant. DNA of the CDR3: TGTGCCAGCAGCTTGGTTAGCGGGGGAACAGATACGCAGTATTTT. This sequence encodes CASSLVSGGTDTQYF.